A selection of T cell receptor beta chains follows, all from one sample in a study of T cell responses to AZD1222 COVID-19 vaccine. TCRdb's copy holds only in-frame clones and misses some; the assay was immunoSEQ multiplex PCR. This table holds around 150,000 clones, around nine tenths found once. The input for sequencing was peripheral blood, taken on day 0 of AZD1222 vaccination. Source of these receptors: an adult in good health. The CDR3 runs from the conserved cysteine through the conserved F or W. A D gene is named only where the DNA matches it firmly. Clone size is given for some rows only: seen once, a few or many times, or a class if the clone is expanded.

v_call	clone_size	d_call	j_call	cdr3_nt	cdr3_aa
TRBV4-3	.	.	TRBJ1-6	TGCGCCAGCAGCCAAGAGGTGAGGGGGACCAATTCACCCCTCCACTTT	CASSQEVRGTNSPLHF
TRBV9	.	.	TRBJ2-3	TGTGCCAGCAGCGTAGAGGGAGTTGGCACAGATACGCAGTATTTT	CASSVEGVGTDTQYF
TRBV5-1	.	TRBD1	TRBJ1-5	TGCGCCAGCAGCTTGGAGGGACAGGGTAGTGTTCAGCCCCAGCATTTT	CASSLEGQGSVQPQHF
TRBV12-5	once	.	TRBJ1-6	TGTGCTAGCGGCCCTAATTCACCCCTCCACTTT	CASGPNSPLHF
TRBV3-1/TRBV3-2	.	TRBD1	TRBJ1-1	TGTGCCAGCAGCCACGGGGACAGGGGAAGTGAAGCTTTCTTT	CASSHGDRGSEAFF
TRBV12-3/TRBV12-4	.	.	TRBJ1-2	TGTGCCAGCAGTTACAGGGTGCACGATGGCTACACCTTC	CASSYRVHDGYTF
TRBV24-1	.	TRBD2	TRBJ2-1	TGTGCCACCAGTGATCCGAGCGGGAGGGCGGGGATTGAGCAGTTCTTC	CATSDPSGRAGIEQFF
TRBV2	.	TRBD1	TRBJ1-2	TGTGCCAGCAGTGCAAGCCCCCACAGGGGGCGGGGTGGCTACACCTTC	CASSASPHRGRGGYTF
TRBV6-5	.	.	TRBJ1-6	TGTGCCAGCCGACAGCCCTCGTTGGGTTCACCCCTCCACTTT	CASRQPSLGSPLHF
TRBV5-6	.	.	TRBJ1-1	TGTGCCAGCAGCTTGATCGAGGCAACAAACACTGAAGCTTTCTTT	CASSLIEATNTEAFF
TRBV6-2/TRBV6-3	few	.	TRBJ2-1	TGTGCCAGCAGTAACAGGGGGGGTTCCTACAATGAGCAGTTCTTC	CASSNRGGSYNEQFF
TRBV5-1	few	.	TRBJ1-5	TGCGCCAGCAGCCTCCTGACCGGTAGCAATCAGCCCCAGCATTTT	CASSLLTGSNQPQHF
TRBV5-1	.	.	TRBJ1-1	TGCGCCAGCAGCCGCGGACGGGAGAACACTGAAGCTTTCTTT	CASSRGRENTEAFF
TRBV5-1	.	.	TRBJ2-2	TGCGCCAGCAGAGCGGCAGATTACACCGGGGAGCTGTTTTTT	CASRAADYTGELFF
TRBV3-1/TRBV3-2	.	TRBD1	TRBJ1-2	TGTGCCAGCAGCCAAGATAAGGGACAGGGTAAGGGCTATGGCTACACCTTC	CASSQDKGQGKGYGYTF
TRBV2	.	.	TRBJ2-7	TGTGCCAGCAGCCCACCGGGACGGAGCTACGAGCAGTACTTC	CASSPPGRSYEQYF
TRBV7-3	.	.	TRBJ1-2	TGTGCCAGCAGCCCCGGATGGGGCTATGGCTACACCTTC	CASSPGWGYGYTF
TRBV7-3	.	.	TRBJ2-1	TGTGCCAGCAGCTTAACGGGACCAAACAATGAGCAGTTCTTC	CASSLTGPNNEQFF
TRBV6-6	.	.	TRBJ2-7	TGTGCCAGCAGTTATTTACTTCTTAATGGCGAGCAGTACTTC	CASSYLLLNGEQYF
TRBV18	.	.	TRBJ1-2	TGTGCCAGCTCACCGGAACAAAACAGGGAAAGTGTCTATGGCTACACCTTC	CASSPEQNRESVYGYTF
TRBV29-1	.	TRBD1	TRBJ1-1	TGCAGCGCCGCATCAGGGGGGAGTTGGGTGAACACTGAAGCTTTCTTT	CSAASGGSWVNTEAFF
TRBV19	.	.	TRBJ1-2	TGTGCCAGTAGTGTTGGCGGTTCTAACTATGGCTACACCTTC	CASSVGGSNYGYTF
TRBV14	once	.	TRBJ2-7	TGTGCCAGCAGCCGCCTGGAAGCAGGGCCCTACGAGCAGTACTTC	CASSRLEAGPYEQYF
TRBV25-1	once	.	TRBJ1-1	TGTGCCAGCAGTGAATTTCGGGGGGCGAACACTGAAGCTTTCTTT	CASSEFRGANTEAFF
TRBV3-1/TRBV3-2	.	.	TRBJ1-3	TGTGCCAGCAGCCAAGCAATAGGGGGACTTGGAAACACCATATATTTT	CASSQAIGGLGNTIYF
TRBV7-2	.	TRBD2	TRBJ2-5	TGTGCCAGCAGCCTAGCGGGAGGTCTGAACTTC	CASSLAGGLNF
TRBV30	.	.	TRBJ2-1	TGTGCCTGGAGTGTTGGTGGGAGGCCCCCCTACAATGAGCAGTTCTTC	CAWSVGGRPPYNEQFF
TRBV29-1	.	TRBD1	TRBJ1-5	TGCAGCGTCCGGACAGGGGTGGATCAGCCCCAGCATTTT	CSVRTGVDQPQHF
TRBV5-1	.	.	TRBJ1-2	TGCGCCAGCGCAACGGGCGACAACTATGGCTACACCTTC	CASATGDNYGYTF
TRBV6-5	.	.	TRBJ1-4	TGTGCCAGCAGTTACCCAAACACAGGGAATGAAAAACTGTTTTTT	CASSYPNTGNEKLFF
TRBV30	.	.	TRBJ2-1	TGTGCCTGGAGTGTACAACAGGCGGTAGGTAATGAGCAGTTCTTC	CAWSVQQAVGNEQFF
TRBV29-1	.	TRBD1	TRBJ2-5	TGCAGCGTTGTCAGACAGGGGGTCGAGACCCAGTACTTC	CSVVRQGVETQYF
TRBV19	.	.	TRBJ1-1	TGTGCCAGTAGTATGCGCCCGGCGGGGGGGAAGGGAACTGAAGCTTTCTTT	CASSMRPAGGKGTEAFF
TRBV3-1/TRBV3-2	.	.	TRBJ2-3	TGTGCCAGCAGCCAACAGGGCACAGATACGCAGTATTTT	CASSQQGTDTQYF
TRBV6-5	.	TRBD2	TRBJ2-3	TGTGCCAGCAGGCGTAGCGGGGACCGCACAGATACGCAGTATTTT	CASRRSGDRTDTQYF
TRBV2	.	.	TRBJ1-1	TGTGCCAGCAGTCCTCGGGACGTTCGTAAGAGAGCTTTCTTT	CASSPRDVRKRAFF
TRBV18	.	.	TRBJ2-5	TGTGCCAGCTCACCACCGGGCGCGATCCAAGAGACCCAGTACTTC	CASSPPGAIQETQYF
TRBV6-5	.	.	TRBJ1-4	TGTGCCAGCAGTTATCAGGAGGGTAATGAAAAACTGTTTTTT	CASSYQEGNEKLFF
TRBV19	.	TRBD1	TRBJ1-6	TGTGCCAGCGAGGGACAGGGCGACTATAATTCACCCCTCCACTTT	CASEGQGDYNSPLHF
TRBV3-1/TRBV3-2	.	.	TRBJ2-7	TGTGCCAGCATCTCCACCTATCGGCGCGAGCAGTACTTC	CASISTYRREQYF
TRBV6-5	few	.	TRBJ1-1	TGTGCCAGCAGTTACTCGCGGGGTCCTGAAGCTTTCTTT	CASSYSRGPEAFF
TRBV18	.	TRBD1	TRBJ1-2	TGTGCCAGCTCACCTCCTCTGGGACAGGGAGTCGGTGGCTACACCTTC	CASSPPLGQGVGGYTF
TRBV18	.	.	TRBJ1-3	TGTGCCAGCTCACCCTTCGGGGCAACCTCTGGAAACACCATATATTTT	CASSPFGATSGNTIYF
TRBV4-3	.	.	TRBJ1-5	TGCGCCAGCAGCCAAGAGGCAAACTGGGGTCAGCCCCAGCATTTT	CASSQEANWGQPQHF
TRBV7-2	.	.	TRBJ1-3	TGTGCCAGCAGCTTAGGCTCTGGAAACACCATATATTTT	CASSLGSGNTIYF
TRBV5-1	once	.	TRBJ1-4	TGCGCCAGCAGCTTGTCCGTAGGAATTAATGAAAAACTGTTTTTT	CASSLSVGINEKLFF